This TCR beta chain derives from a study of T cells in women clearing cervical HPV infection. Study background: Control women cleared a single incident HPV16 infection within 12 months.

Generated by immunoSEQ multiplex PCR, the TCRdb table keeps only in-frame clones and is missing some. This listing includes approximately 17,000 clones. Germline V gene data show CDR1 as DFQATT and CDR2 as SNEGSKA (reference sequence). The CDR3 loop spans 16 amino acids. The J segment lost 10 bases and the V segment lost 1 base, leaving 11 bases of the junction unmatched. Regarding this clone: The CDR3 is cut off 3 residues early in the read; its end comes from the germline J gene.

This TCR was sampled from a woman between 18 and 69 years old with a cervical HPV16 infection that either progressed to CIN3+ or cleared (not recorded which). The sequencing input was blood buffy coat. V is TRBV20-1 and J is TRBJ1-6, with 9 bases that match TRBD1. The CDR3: CSARASGTGTGSPLHF. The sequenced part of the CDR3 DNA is TGCAGTGCTAGAGCCTCCGGGACAGGGACTGGCTCACCC.